Listed here are 15 T cell receptor beta chains from one sample, sequenced in a study of T cells in Graves' hyperthyroidism and ophthalmopathy. The source material, RNA transcripts, was used to amplify TCR beta CDR3 regions. The TCR CDR3 was amplified in a first-round RT-PCR using the HTBI primer set. Each CDR3 protein gets one entry after TCRdb re-called the multiplex PCR reads with MiXCR. This table has 85,000 to 110,000 distinct CDR3 sequences, about 50% appearing once. Sample: blood. All receptors come from a man in his forties or fifties with Graves' hyperthyroidism.

This clonotype was counted a single time. The V and J genes are TRBV7-6 and TRBJ2-1; D not resolved. The germline V gene encodes CDR1 SGHVS and CDR2 FNYEAQ. Trimming removed 5 bases from V and 7 bases from J, with 18 bases in between. The CDR3 is 15 amino acids. The CDR3 spells CASSKGDKLFNEQFF. The CDR3 DNA reads TGTGCCAGCAGCAAAGGAGACAAACTGTTTAATGAGCAGTTCTTC.

This clonotype was found many times. The chain uses TRBV10-2 and TRBJ1-5; TRBD1 might be the D (5 bases). The germline V gene has CDR1 WSHSY and CDR2 SAAADI. V gave up 4 bases and J gave up 6 bases, with 10 bases separating them. This CDR3 spans 13 amino acids. The CDR3 protein is CASSVGPAQPQHF. In nucleotides, the CDR3 is TGCGCCAGCAGTGTGGGGCCAGCTCAGCCCCAGCATTTT.

This clonotype was recorded many times. The rearrangement uses TRBV2 and TRBJ1-5; maybe TRBD1 (6 bases). The V gene's germline CDR1 is SNHLY and CDR2 FYNNEI. V lost 0 bases and J lost 4, with 13 bases in between. The length of the CDR3 is 16 residues. For the CDR3, the DNA is TGTGCCAGCAGTGAAGCGCTCGGCCAGGGGAATCAGCCCCAGCATTTT. Translating gives CASSEALGQGNQPQHF.

This clonotype was counted between two and nine times. The CDR3 ends on some other residue instead of the conserved phenylalanine or tryptophan, so this is likely a read error. The V and J genes are TRBV9 and TRBJ1-6; TRBD1 matches at 7 bases. Germline assignment: CDR1 SGDLS and CDR2 YYNGEE. The CDR3 extends over 13 amino acids. V trimming: 4 bases; J trimming: 8 bases; junction bases outside the gene matches: 3. The CDR3 region is CASSLTGDSPLHL. DNA of the CDR3: TGTGCCAGCAGCCTAACAGGGGATTCACCCCTCCACTTG.

The gene calls are TRBV6-5 and TRBJ2-4, with D possibly being TRBD2 (5 bases). CDR1 is MNHEY, CDR2 SVGAGI, per germline. Deletions cut 4 bases from V and 1 base from J, with 14 bases between. The CDR3 is made up of 16 amino acids. The CDR3 sequence is CASSSSRTGAKNIQYF. The CDR3 DNA reads as TGTGCCAGCAGTTCCAGTCGGACTGGGGCCAAAAACATTCAGTACTTC.

The chain uses TRBV2 and TRBJ2-3, with a possible D match to TRBD2 (6 bases). V lost 8 bases and J 2 bases, leaving 14 bases between the germline ends. In germline, CDR1 is SNHLY, CDR2 FYNNEI. The CDR3 sequence is 14 residues long. The CDR3 sequence is CASLTSQDTDTQYF. The CDR3 DNA reads TGTGCCAGCTTAACTAGCCAGGACACAGATACGCAGTATTTT.

The table lists this clonotype with many counts. This chain connects TRBV19 to TRBJ2-2, with D tentatively TRBD1 (6 bases). CDR1 LNHDA and CDR2 SQIVND come from the germline V gene (reference sequence). Trimming cost V 2 bases and J 4 bases, with 8 bases left between them. This CDR3 is built from 14 residues. Here the CDR3 reads CASSITGITGELFF. CDR3 DNA: TGTGCCAGTAGTATAACAGGGATCACCGGGGAGCTGTTTTTT.

This clonotype was counted many times. The chain links TRBV6-5 to TRBJ2-7; 11 positions agree with TRBD2. The CDR3 runs to 15 residues. Per germline, CDR1 MNHEY and CDR2 SVGAGI. J gave up 1 base and V 6 bases, and 5 bases lay outside the gene matches. CDR3 amino acids: CASSGGTSGSYEQYF. In DNA, the CDR3 is TGTGCCAGCAGCGGTGGGACTAGCGGTTCCTACGAGCAGTACTTC.

This sequence joins TRBV18 and TRBJ2-1; TRBD2 matches 11 bases. The CDR3 consists of 16 residues. Trimming cost V 3 bases and J 7 bases; bases outside gene matches: 8. From germline, CDR1 is KGHSH and CDR2 LQKENI. The CDR3 protein is CASSPLAGGPDNEQFF. The CDR3 DNA reads as TGTGCCAGCTCACCTTTAGCGGGAGGGCCGGATAATGAGCAGTTCTTC.

This clonotype was observed many times. The rearrangement uses TRBV20-1 and TRBJ2-7, with 8 bases identical to TRBD1. Germline CDR1 reads DFQATT; CDR2 reads SNEGSKA (reference sequence). The CDR3 spans 14 residues. Trimming took 3 bases from V and 2 from J; bases not matched to a gene: 6. The CDR3 DNA is TGCAGTGCTAGCTACCAGGGGGCAACCTACGAGCAGTACTTC. This translates into CSASYQGATYEQYF.

This clonotype has only a few counts. A much larger clonotype is one base distant, so this may be a read error. The missing conserved phenylalanine or tryptophan at the end of this CDR3 makes a read error likely. The genes are TRBV5-1 and TRBJ2-5; D remains unclear. The CDR3 contains 15 residues. Trimming removed 1 base from V and 1 base from J, with 11 bases in between. Per germline, CDR1 SGHRS and CDR2 YFSETQ. CDR3 region: CASSLFQTLQETQYL. The CDR3 DNA reads as TGCGCCAGCAGCTTGTTCCAAACACTCCAAGAGACCCAGTACCTC.

This clonotype was found a few times. One end of the junction is discordant with germline, which a read error may explain. The rearrangement links TRBV28 to TRBJ1-1, with 8 bases fitting TRBD1. Germline loops: CDR1 MDHEN, CDR2 SYDVKM. The CDR3 totals 14 residues. The CDR3 sequence: CASSPGQENTEAFF. In DNA form, the CDR3 reads TGTGCCAGCAGCCCGGGACAGGAGAACACGGAAGCTTTCTTT.

V gene TRBV27 combines with J gene TRBJ2-1, with 13 bases lining up with TRBD2. The CDR3 covers 15 residues. The ends lost 2 bases at V and 9 bases at J; junction bases unmatched: 4. The germline V gene encodes CDR1 MNHEY and CDR2 SMNVEV (reference sequence). The CDR3 bases are TGTGCCAGCAGTTTAGCCGGGACTAGCGGGATTGAGCAGTTCTTC. It encodes CASSLAGTSGIEQFF.

About this clonotype itself: A much larger clone lies a single base off, so this may be a read error. This chain uses TRBV6-1 with TRBJ2-1; D gene unclear. Germline CDR1 and CDR2: MNHNS and SASEGT. Deletions cut 7 bases from V and 12 bases from J, with 25 bases between. The CDR3 covers 15 residues. The CDR3 loop is CASILGVASETGQFF. The DNA of the CDR3 is TGTGCCAGCATCCTAGGCGTGGCCTCGGAAACGGGGCAGTTCTTC.

With respect to this clonotype: This may arise from a read error, as a much more abundant clone is one base away. The V and J genes are TRBV5-6 and TRBJ2-7; 11 bases agree with TRBD1. Germline V CDR1 and CDR2: SGHDT, YYEEEE. V trimming: 0 bases; J trimming: 2 bases; junction bases outside the gene matches: 4. This CDR3 comprises 16 residues. The CDR3 DNA is TGTGCCAGCAGCTTGGGCCGGGGACAGGGGGCCTACGAGCAGTACTTC. Translated, it gives CASSLGRGQGAYEQYF.